These 6 T cell receptor beta chains were all obtained from the same sample, sequenced in a study of blood T cell repertoires in COVID-19. Using immunoSEQ multiplex PCR, the repertoire was profiled, and TCRdb retains in-frame clones only, with some absent. The repertoire holds 85,000 to 120,000 clones, with around 92% as singletons. The sequenced material came from peripheral blood. Every receptor here comes from a man aged 18 to 29 with acute or convalescent COVID-19.

The J gene is TRBJ1-1, the V gene TRBV29-1; 8 bases are shared with TRBD1. The germline V gene has CDR1 SQVTM and CDR2 ANQGSEA. Trimming removed 4 bases from V and 2 bases from J; junction bases left unmatched: 9. The CDR3 contains 15 residues. In DNA, the CDR3 is TGCAGCGTTGGTGTCAGGGGGCAGGGTAACACTGAAGCTTTCTTT. Translated, it gives CSVGVRGQGNTEAFF.

V is TRBV27 and J is TRBJ2-1; 8 bases map to TRBD2. The germline V gene has CDR1 MNHEY and CDR2 SMNVEV (reference sequence). The CDR3 is 14 amino acids. V shed 5 bases and J 4 bases; nucleotides not matched to a gene: 4. In nucleotides, the CDR3 is TGTGCCAGCAGTAGCGGGAGTGCATACAATGAGCAGTTCTTC. Protein sequence: CASSSGSAYNEQFF.

The chain joins TRBV6-6 to TRBJ1-1; 9 positions agree with TRBD1. Germline trimming cut 5 bases from V and 11 bases from J; bases unmatched to any gene: 6. The length of the CDR3 is 12 residues. CDR1 is MNHNY, CDR2 SVGAGI, per germline (reference sequence). The CDR3 sequence is CASSLGQGLAFF. For the CDR3, the DNA is TGTGCCAGCAGTCTGGGACAGGGATTGGCTTTCTTT.

The chain carries TRBV2 and TRBJ1-6, with D tentatively TRBD1 (6 bases). V shed 6 bases and J shed 9 bases, with 15 bases lying between them. Germline lookup yields CDR1 SNHLY and CDR2 FYNNEI. This CDR3 has 14 amino acids. CDR3 loop: CASSGQWEISPLHF. For the CDR3, the DNA is TGTGCCAGCAGCGGACAGTGGGAAATTTCACCCCTCCACTTT.

The rearrangement links TRBV5-1 to TRBJ2-7; D unresolved. Germline V CDR1 and CDR2: SGHRS, YFSETQ. This CDR3 spans 14 amino acids. The V end was cut by 0 bases, the J end by 0 bases, with 7 bases between. CDR3 coding DNA: TGCGCCAGCAGCTTGGGCGGCTCCTCCTACGAGCAGTACTTC. Amino acid sequence: CASSLGGSSYEQYF.

This rearrangement joins TRBV6-5 to TRBJ1-6, with D possibly being TRBD1 (5 bases). The CDR3 consists of 13 residues. Trimming removed 6 bases at V and 5 bases at J, with 8 bases between. In germline, CDR1 is MNHEY, CDR2 SVGAGI. CDR3 DNA sequence: TGTGCCAGCAGGACAGATCATAATTCACCCCTCCACTTT. Its translation is CASRTDHNSPLHF.